This T cell receptor (beta chain) was recovered during a study of CD8+ T cells in alopecia areata. The treatment denotes: oral pan-JAK inhibitor, 5-10 mg twice daily. A FACSAria was used to sort CD4+ and CD8+ T cells. These cells came from PBMCs. This clone has a handful of counts. Once RNA had been extracted, it was reverse transcribed into cDNA to act as the sequencing template. The data were produced by immunoSEQ multiplex PCR, yet TCRdb's version contains in-frame clones alone and is incomplete. Of hundreds of thousands of clones in the sample, around two fifths were seen once. Trimming left V 8 bases short and J 4 bases short, with 10 bases between. The germline gives CDR1 GTSNPN, CDR2 SVGIG (reference sequence). The CDR3 totals 11 residues.

The source was CD4+ T cells sorted from blood, collected at approximately week 30, from a patient treated with tofacitinib. The sequence came from a human donor with alopecia areata. The chain recombines TRBV30 with TRBJ2-3; D is ambiguous. The CDR3 coding sequence is TGTGCCCCTAAAGGGCCAGATACGCAGTATTTT. Residues: CAPKGPDTQYF.